Below are 15 T cell receptor beta chains sequenced from a single sample in a study of early T cells in non-severe SARS-CoV-2 infection. TCRdb re-called the 5' RACE reads through MiXCR, storing one row per CDR3 protein. The sample carries more than 85,000 distinct CDR3 sequences, about 12% recorded once. Sequences were derived from whole blood, sampled at baseline. Receptor source: an adult who was a healthcare worker with PCR-confirmed SARS-CoV-2 infection or an uninfected control (not recorded which).

The rearrangement joins TRBV7-8 to TRBJ2-1; D not resolved. With 8 bases removed from V and 9 bases from J, the gap between germline ends came to 14 bases. Per the germline V gene, CDR1 is SGHVS and CDR2 is FQNEAQ. The CDR3 runs to 12 residues. As DNA, the CDR3 is TGTGCCAGCGCTAGAACTCTGCTTGAGCAGTTCTTC. Its protein product is CASARTLLEQFF.

There are many counts of this clonotype. The chain uses TRBV12-3 or TRBV12-4 and TRBJ2-1, with TRBD2 matching over 11 bases. This CDR3 is 16 amino acids long. V was clipped by 8 bases and J by 4 bases; unmatched bases: 10. The CDR3 sequence is CASGSTSGDLYNEQFF. The CDR3 DNA reads as TGTGCCAGCGGGTCGACTAGCGGGGACCTATACAATGAGCAGTTCTTC.

This clonotype was seen only a few times. The chain combines TRBV5-1 with TRBJ2-7; TRBD2 matches 7 bases. The CDR3 length is 16 residues. Per the germline V gene, CDR1 is SGHRS and CDR2 is YFSETQ. V lost 6 bases, J lost 2 bases, and 14 bases stayed unmatched. The CDR3 region is CASKFESGARAYEQYF. The DNA for the CDR3 is TGCGCCAGCAAGTTCGAGAGCGGGGCAAGGGCCTACGAGCAGTACTTC.

This sequence joins TRBV7-2 and TRBJ2-2; D gene uncertain. CDR1 SGHTA and CDR2 FQGNSA come from the germline V gene. Trimming took 4 bases from V and 7 from J, leaving 13 bases between them. The CDR3 totals 14 residues. Here the CDR3 reads CASSSDVGLGELFF. CDR3 nucleotide sequence: TGTGCCAGCAGCTCAGACGTTGGTCTCGGGGAGCTGTTTTTT.

This clonotype was counted at least ten times. This sequence joins TRBV11-2 and TRBJ2-1; D is ambiguous. The CDR3 consists of 15 residues. Trimming stripped 3 bases from V and 0 bases from J, with 9 bases between. CDR1 and CDR2 (germline): SGHAT, FQNNGV. CDR3 residues: CASSFSVLSYNEQFF. CDR3 DNA: TGTGCCAGCAGCTTTTCGGTTCTCTCCTACAATGAGCAGTTCTTC. The whole variable domain, remainder taken from reference TRBV11-2 and TRBJ2-1, is EAGVAQSPRYKIIEKRQSVAFWCNPISGHATLYWYQQILGQGPKLLIQFQNNGVVDDSQLPKDRFSAERLKGVDSTLKIQPAKLEDSAVYLCASSFSVLSYNEQFFGPGTRLTVL.

V usage is TRBV29-1 and J usage is TRBJ1-2, with TRBD1 matching over 9 bases. CDR3 size: 17 residues. V was pared by 4 bases and J by 3 bases, with 15 bases of the junction left unmatched. CDR1 and CDR2 (germline): SQVTM, ANQGSEA. CDR3 nucleotides: TGCAGCGTTGTCCTCGCGACCGGGACAGGGAGTGACTATGGCTACACCTTC. The encoded protein is CSVVLATGTGSDYGYTF. Complete variable domain (other parts from reference TRBV29-1 and TRBJ1-2): SAVISQKPSRDICQRGTSLTIQCQVDSQVTMMFWYRQQPGQSLTLIATANQGSEATYESGFVIDKFPISRPNLTFSTLTVSNMSPEDSSIYLCSVVLATGTGSDYGYTFGSGTRLTVV.

This clonotype has at least ten counts. The chain has TRBV7-9 and TRBJ2-7; 9 nucleotides line up with TRBD1. After removal of 5 bases from V and 2 bases from J, the junction contained 4 bases not matched to a gene. The CDR3 is 14 residues long. Germline-derived CDR1 and CDR2 are SEHNR and FQNEAQ (reference sequence). CDR3 amino acids: CASSGTGITYEQYF. The CDR3 region has the DNA TGTGCCAGCAGCGGGACAGGGATTACCTACGAGCAGTACTTC. The entire variable domain, with the rest obtained from reference TRBV7-9 and TRBJ2-7, is as follows: DTGVSQNPRHKITKRGQNVTFRCDPISEHNRLYWYRQTLGQGPEFLTYFQNEAQLEKSRLLSDRFSAERPKGSFSTLEIQRTEQGDSAMYLCASSGTGITYEQYFGPGTRLTVT.

V is TRBV15 and J is TRBJ1-1; 8 bases agree with TRBD1. Germline CDR1 is LNHNV and CDR2 is YYDKDF (reference sequence). The length of the CDR3 is 15 residues. With 5 bases clipped from V and 4 bases from J, the junction kept 9 bases outside the gene matches. The CDR3 here is CATSHSRTGSTEAFF. The DNA of the CDR3 is TGTGCCACCAGCCATTCACGGACAGGGAGCACTGAAGCTTTCTTT.

The chain couples TRBV20-1 to TRBJ2-1, with a weak D call TRBD2 (6 bases). The CDR3 length is 14 residues. Trimming cost V 8 bases and J 4 bases, with 18 bases left between them. Per germline, CDR1 DFQATT and CDR2 SNEGSKA (reference sequence). CDR3 in amino acids: CSTPSGWYYNEQFF. Written as DNA, the CDR3 is TGCAGTACCCCCAGCGGGTGGTATTACAATGAGCAGTTCTTC.

The CDR3 protein is CASSIGGRADTQYF. As DNA, the CDR3 is TGTGCCAGTAGTATAGGTGGCAGAGCAGATACGCAGTATTTT. The chain employs TRBV19 and TRBJ2-3; no firm D call. V was cut by 1 base and J by 4 bases, with 9 bases left in between. The germline V gene encodes CDR1 LNHDA and CDR2 SQIVND (reference sequence). The CDR3 runs 14 residues.

The table lists this clonotype with a few counts. The genes are TRBV4-1 and TRBJ1-1, with unresolved D. The CDR3 is 14 amino acids. The V end lost 1 base, the J end lost 6 bases, and 12 bases lay between the germline ends. CDR1 and CDR2 (germline): MGHRA, YSYEKL. The CDR3 bases are TGCGCCAGCAGCCAAGCAGCGGATCCTCCTGAAGCTTTCTTT. This encodes CASSQAADPPEAFF.

This clonotype was recorded a few times. The gene calls are TRBV20-1 and TRBJ1-4; weak D call: TRBD1 (5 bases). This CDR3 contains 14 residues. CDR1 is DFQATT, CDR2 SNEGSKA, per germline (reference sequence). Trimming took 6 bases from V and 2 from J, leaving 13 bases between them. For the CDR3, the DNA is TGCAGTGCGGGACGTGGGACCACTAATGAAAAACTGTTTTTT. Residues: CSAGRGTTNEKLFF.

This clonotype has only a few counts. The V and J genes are TRBV7-9 and TRBJ1-6; 7 bases are a match to TRBD1. The trim removed 3 bases at V and 10 bases at J, leaving 6 bases unmatched. Germline lookup yields CDR1 SEHNR and CDR2 FQNEAQ (reference sequence). The CDR3 consists of 14 residues. The CDR3 spells CASSFDREGSPLHF. The CDR3 DNA follows: TGTGCCAGCAGCTTCGACAGGGAGGGATCACCCCTCCACTTT.

This rearrangement joins TRBV27 to TRBJ1-2; the D is unclear. Trimming removed 5 bases from V and 5 bases from J, with 21 bases in between. The germline CDR1 and CDR2 sequences are MNHEY and SMNVEV (reference sequence). This CDR3 spans 16 amino acids. CDR3 sequence reads: CASSPAPGRAGYGYTF. CDR3 coding DNA: TGTGCCAGCAGTCCGGCCCCAGGCCGCGCGGGGTATGGCTACACCTTC.

This chain connects TRBV29-1 to TRBJ1-2; perhaps TRBD1 as D (5 bases). With 3 bases removed from V and 2 bases from J, the gap between germline ends came to 10 bases. The CDR3 has 13 residues. In germline, CDR1 is SQVTM, CDR2 ANQGSEA. CDR3 sequence reads: CSVDRSGNYGYTF. Here the CDR3 DNA reads TGCAGCGTTGATCGGTCAGGGAACTATGGCTACACCTTC.